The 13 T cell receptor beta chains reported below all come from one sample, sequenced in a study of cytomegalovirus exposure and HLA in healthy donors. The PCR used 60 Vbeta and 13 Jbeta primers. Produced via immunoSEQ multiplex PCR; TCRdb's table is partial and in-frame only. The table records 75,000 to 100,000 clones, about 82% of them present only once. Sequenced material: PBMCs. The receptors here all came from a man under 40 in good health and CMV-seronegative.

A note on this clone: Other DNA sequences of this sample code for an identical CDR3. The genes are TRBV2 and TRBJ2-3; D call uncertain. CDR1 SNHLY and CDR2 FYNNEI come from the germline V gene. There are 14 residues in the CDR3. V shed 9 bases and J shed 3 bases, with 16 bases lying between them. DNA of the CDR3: TGTGCCAGTACACAGACCAGGAAAACAGATACGCAGTATTTT. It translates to CASTQTRKTDTQYF.

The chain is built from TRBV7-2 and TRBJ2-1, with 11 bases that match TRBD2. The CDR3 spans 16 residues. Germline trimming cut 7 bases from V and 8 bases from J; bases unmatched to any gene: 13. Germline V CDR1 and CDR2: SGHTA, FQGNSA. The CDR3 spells CASTRFSASGRYEQFF. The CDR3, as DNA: TGTGCCAGCACCCGATTCTCAGCTAGCGGGAGGTATGAGCAGTTCTTC.

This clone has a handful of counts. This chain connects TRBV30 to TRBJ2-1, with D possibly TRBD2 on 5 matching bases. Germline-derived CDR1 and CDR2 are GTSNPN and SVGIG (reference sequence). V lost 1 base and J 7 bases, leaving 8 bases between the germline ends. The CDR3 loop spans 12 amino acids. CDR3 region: CAWSARENEQFF. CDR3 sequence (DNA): TGTGCCTGGAGTGCAAGGGAGAATGAGCAGTTCTTC. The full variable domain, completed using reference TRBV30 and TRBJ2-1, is SQTIHQWPATLVQPVGSPLSLECTVEGTSNPNLYWYRQAAGRGLQLLFYSVGIGQISSEVPQNLSASRPQDRQFILSSKKLLLSDSGFYLCAWSARENEQFFGPGTRLTVL.

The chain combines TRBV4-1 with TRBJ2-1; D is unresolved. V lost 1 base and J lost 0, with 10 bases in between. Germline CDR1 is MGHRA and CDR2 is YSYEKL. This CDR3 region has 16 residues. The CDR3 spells CASSQVDVISYNEQFF. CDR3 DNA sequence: TGCGCCAGCAGCCAAGTAGATGTCATCTCCTACAATGAGCAGTTCTTC.

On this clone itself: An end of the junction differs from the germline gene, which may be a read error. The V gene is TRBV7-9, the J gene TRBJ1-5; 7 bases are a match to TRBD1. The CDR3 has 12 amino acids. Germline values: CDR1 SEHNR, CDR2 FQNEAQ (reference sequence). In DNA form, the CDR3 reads TGTGCCAGCAGCTTTTCGCAGGGGGGTTTATATTTT. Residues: CASSFSQGGLYF.

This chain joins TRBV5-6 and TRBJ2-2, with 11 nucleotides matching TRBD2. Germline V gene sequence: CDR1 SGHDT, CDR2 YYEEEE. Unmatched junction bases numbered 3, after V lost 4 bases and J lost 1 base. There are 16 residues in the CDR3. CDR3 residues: CASSLGLAVNTGELFF. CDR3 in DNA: TGTGCCAGCAGCCTGGGACTAGCGGTGAACACCGGGGAGCTGTTTTTT.

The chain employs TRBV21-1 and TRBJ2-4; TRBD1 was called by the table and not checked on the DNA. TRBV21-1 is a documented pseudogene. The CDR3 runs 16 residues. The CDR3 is CASSNRVCVAKNIQYF. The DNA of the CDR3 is TGTGCCAGCAGCAACAGGGTCTGTGTGGCCAAAAACATTCAGTACTTC.

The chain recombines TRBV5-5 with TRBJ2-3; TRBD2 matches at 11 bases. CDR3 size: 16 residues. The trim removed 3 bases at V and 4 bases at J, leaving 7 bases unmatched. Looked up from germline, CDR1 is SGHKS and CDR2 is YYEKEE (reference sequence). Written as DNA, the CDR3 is TGTGCCAGCAGCTCCGTAGCGGGAGGGCCGGCAGATACGCAGTATTTT. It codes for CASSSVAGGPADTQYF.

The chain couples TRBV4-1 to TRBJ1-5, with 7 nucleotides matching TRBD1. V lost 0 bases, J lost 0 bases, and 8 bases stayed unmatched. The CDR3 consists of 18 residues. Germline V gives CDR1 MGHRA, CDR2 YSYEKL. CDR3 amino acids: CASSQDLGQADSNQPQHF. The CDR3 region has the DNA TGCGCCAGCAGCCAAGATCTTGGACAGGCGGATAGCAATCAGCCCCAGCATTTT.

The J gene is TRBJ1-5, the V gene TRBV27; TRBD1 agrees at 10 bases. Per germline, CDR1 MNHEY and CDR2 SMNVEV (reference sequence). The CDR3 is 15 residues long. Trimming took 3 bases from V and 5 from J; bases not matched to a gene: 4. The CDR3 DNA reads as TGTGCCAGCAGTTTCCTGGGGACAGGGGATCAGCCCCAGCATTTT. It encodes CASSFLGTGDQPQHF.

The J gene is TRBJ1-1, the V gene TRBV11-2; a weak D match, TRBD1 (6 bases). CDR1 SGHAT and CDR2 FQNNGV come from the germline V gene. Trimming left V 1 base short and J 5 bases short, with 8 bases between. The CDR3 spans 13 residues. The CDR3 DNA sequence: TGTGCCAGCAGCTTAGTAGGACAGACTGAAGCTTTCTTT. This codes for CASSLVGQTEAFF.

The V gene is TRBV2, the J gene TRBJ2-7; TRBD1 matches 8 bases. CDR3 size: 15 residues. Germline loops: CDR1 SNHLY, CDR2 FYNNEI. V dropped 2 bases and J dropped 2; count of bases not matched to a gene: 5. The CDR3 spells CASSEQGALAYEQYF. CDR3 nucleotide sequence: TGTGCCAGCAGTGAACAGGGGGCTCTCGCCTACGAGCAGTACTTC.

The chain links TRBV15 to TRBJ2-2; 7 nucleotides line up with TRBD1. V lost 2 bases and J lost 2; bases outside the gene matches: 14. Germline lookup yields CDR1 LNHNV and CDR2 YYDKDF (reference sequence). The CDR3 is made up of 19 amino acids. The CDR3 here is CATSRRVYEGTENTGELFF. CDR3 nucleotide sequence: TGTGCCACCAGCAGACGAGTATATGAGGGGACAGAAAACACCGGGGAGCTGTTTTTT.